Here is one T cell receptor (beta chain) with its context. This sample is part of a study of blood T cell repertoires in COVID-19. Background on the study: Samples representing acute and convalescent COVID-19 were sourced from the United States, Italy and Spain.

Per the original data handling: By means of reference gene primer amplification, nucleated cell counts were estimated. Sequencing was performed with immunoSEQ multiplex PCR; in TCRdb, only in-frame clones are kept and a portion is missing. V and J calls and clone size follow that table, whereas D and trimming were derived from the DNA. The data contain 79,000 or so clones, approximately 86% of them singletons. The CDR3 length is 19 residues. The germline V and J ends were trimmed by 0 bases and 0 bases, with 18 bases remaining between them. From germline, CDR1 is SGHTA and CDR2 FQGNSA. Material for sequencing was peripheral blood. The chain has TRBV7-2 and TRBJ2-1, with D perhaps matching TRBD1 (8 bases). This TCR came from a human donor in a cohort sampled during active COVID-19. CDR3: CASSLARDRWTSSYNEQFF. CDR3 DNA: TGTGCCAGCAGCTTAGCCCGGGACAGGTGGACTAGCTCCTACAATGAGCAGTTCTTC. The complete variable domain, with remaining parts taken from reference TRBV7-2 and TRBJ2-1, reads GAGVSQSPSNKVTEKGKDVELRCDPISGHTALYWYRQSLGQGLEFLIYFQGNSAPDKSGLPSDRFSAERTGGSVSTLTIQRTQQEDSAVYLCASSLARDRWTSSYNEQFFGPGTRLTVL.